This T cell receptor (beta chain) was documented in a study of blood T cell repertoires in COVID-19. Study as a whole: Samples of COVID-19 (acute and convalescent) were obtained from the United States, Italy and Spain. Nucleic acid was either cDNA or gDNA, and it came from T cells, B-cell-depleted T cells, or PBMCs.

The participants were between about 18 and 90 years old and came from 20 to 30 US areas. The method was immunoSEQ multiplex PCR; TCRdb's version includes in-frame clones alone and lacks a portion of them. This table has around 420,000 clones, roughly 86% appearing once. The TCR originated in a woman aged 40 to 50 with acute COVID-19. The sequenced sample was PBMCs or T cells enriched from blood (not recorded which).

CDR3 nucleotides: TGTGCCACCAGCATCCCACTGAGCAACTATGGCTACACCTTC. Its translation: CATSIPLSNYGYTF. This rearrangement joins TRBV15 to TRBJ1-2; D uncertain. There are 14 residues in the CDR3. V lost 4 bases and J 2 bases, leaving 11 bases between the germline ends. From germline, CDR1 is LNHNV and CDR2 YYDKDF (reference sequence).